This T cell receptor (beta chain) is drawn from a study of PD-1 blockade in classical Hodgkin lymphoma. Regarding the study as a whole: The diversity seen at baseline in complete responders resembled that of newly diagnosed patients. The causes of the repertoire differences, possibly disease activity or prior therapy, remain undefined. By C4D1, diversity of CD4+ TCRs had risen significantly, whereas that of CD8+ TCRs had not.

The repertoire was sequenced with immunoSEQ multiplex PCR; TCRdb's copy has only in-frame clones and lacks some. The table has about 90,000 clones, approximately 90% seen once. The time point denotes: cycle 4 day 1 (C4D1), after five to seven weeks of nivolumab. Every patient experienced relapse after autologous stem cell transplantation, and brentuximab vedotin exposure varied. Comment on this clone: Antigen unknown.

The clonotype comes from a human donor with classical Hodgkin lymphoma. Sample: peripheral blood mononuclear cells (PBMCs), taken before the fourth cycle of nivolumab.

DNA of the CDR3: TGTGCCATCACCCGTATGGGCGGGGGTATAGCCTACGAGCAGTACTTC. Translation: CAITRMGGGIAYEQYF. The chain combines TRBV10-3 with TRBJ2-7; 7 bases match TRBD2. This CDR3 has 16 amino acids. The V segment lost 7 bases and the J segment 2 bases; nucleotides outside the gene matches: 14. Germline assignment: CDR1 ENHRY and CDR2 SYGVKD.